This T cell receptor beta chain was sequenced for a study of breast tumors, draining lymph nodes, adjacent tissues. Study-level points and caveats: Tumor and nontumor repertoires were significantly more similar in luminal-like than in basal-like breast cancer. Data only fit, rather than demonstrated, lymph node origin of most tumor T cells. Compared with lymph nodes, tumors were less diverse; compared with nontumor tissue, more.

This CDR3 contains 14 residues. Germline V gene lookup returns CDR1 GTSNPN and CDR2 SVGIG (reference sequence). V shed 1 base and J shed 5 bases, with 14 bases lying between them. TCRdb re-analysed the multiplex PCR reads in MiXCR, keeping a single row per CDR3 protein. The data contain under 250,000 distinct CDR3 sequences, approximately 30% of them singletons. Samples came from axillary lymph nodes draining the breast cancer. This clonotype was seen ten or more times. Its specificity is unknown. The source of this sequence is a female donor with breast cancer. Some clones in this sample may be carry-over from other donors' samples. Sequences were obtained from axillary lymph node tissue. The gene calls are TRBV30 and TRBJ1-2; D not certain. The CDR3 loop reads CAWSGSQDYYGYTF. In nucleotides, the CDR3 is TGTGCCTGGAGTGGCTCTCAAGACTATTATGGCTACACCTTC.